A selection of T cell receptor beta chains follows, all from one sample in a study of T cells in Graves' hyperthyroidism and ophthalmopathy. One entry per CDR3 protein, called by TCRdb with MiXCR from the multiplex PCR reads. The sample has around 480,000 distinct CDR3 sequences; roughly 14% are singletons. The sample consisted of blood. These receptors were taken from a woman between 18 and 30 years old with Graves' hyperthyroidism. Each CDR3 is given with its conserved first and last residue. D genes are given only for firm matches. Size values are once, few and many counts, or a class for expanded clones, and some rows have none.

clone_size	d_call	v_call	j_call	cdr3_aa	cdr3_nt
.	.	TRBV20-1	TRBJ2-3	CSAGLPSTDTQYF	TGCAGTGCTGGTTTACCTAGCACAGATACGCAGTATTTT
many	TRBD1	TRBV2	TRBJ1-6	CASSYTGGFNSPLHF	TGTGCCAGCAGCTACACAGGGGGATTTAATTCACCCCTCCACTTT
many	.	TRBV10-3	TRBJ2-1	CAISELGEQFF	TGTGCCATCAGTGAATTAGGTGAGCAGTTCTTC
few	TRBD1	TRBV18	TRBJ1-5	CASSPTGGLGQPQHF	TGTGCCAGCTCACCTACAGGGGGCTTGGGTCAGCCCCAGCATTTT
few	.	TRBV4-1	TRBJ2-1	CASSQAQGKREQFF	TGCGCCAGCAGCCAAGCCCAGGGGAAGCGGGAGCAGTTCTTC
few	TRBD2	TRBV6-1	TRBJ2-7	CASSSGNTYEQYF	TGTGCCAGCAGTAGCGGGAACACCTACGAGCAGTACTTC
few	.	TRBV4-1	TRBJ1-1	CASSQGLQGPEAFF	TGCGCCAGCAGCCAAGGTCTACAGGGTCCTGAAGCTTTCTTT
few	.	TRBV2	TRBJ1-1	CASSKSRHTEAFF	TGTGCCAGCAGTAAGAGCAGGCACACTGAAGCTTTCTTT
.	.	TRBV9	TRBJ2-3	CASSPQGLGTDTQYF	TGTGCCAGCAGCCCCCAGGGCCTCGGGACAGATACGCAGTATTTT
many	.	TRBV2	TRBJ2-5	CASIKNLGETQYF	TGTGCCAGCATTAAAAATTTAGGGGAGACCCAGTACTTC